These T cell receptor beta chains were read from a single sample in a study of cytomegalovirus exposure and HLA in healthy donors. Data came from immunoSEQ multiplex PCR; TCRdb stores just in-frame clones and leaves some out. The sample has some 210,000 clones, roughly 84% seen once. The sample comprised PBMCs. Receptors were obtained from a woman aged 18-29 years in good health and CMV-seropositive. Both conserved end residues are part of each CDR3. The order of the fields is clone size, D gene, J gene, V gene, CDR3 DNA, CDR3 protein. D genes are given only for firm matches. Clone size appears in some rows only: once, few, many, or a class for an expanded clone.

abundance: -
d_gene: -
j_gene: TRBJ1-2
v_gene: TRBV5-6
CDR3nt: TGTGCCAGCAGCTGGGCGCGGGTCGGAGTCCATGGCTACACCTTC
CDR3aa: CASSWARVGVHGYTF

abundance: -
d_gene: -
j_gene: TRBJ2-1
v_gene: TRBV10-2
CDR3nt: TGCGCCAGCGGGAGTCGGATGACCTACAATGAGCAGTTCTTC
CDR3aa: CASGSRMTYNEQFF

abundance: -
d_gene: TRBD2
j_gene: TRBJ2-3
v_gene: TRBV5-1
CDR3nt: TGCGCCAGCAGCGCGGGACTAGCGGGAGAGACTACAGATACGCAGTATTTT
CDR3aa: CASSAGLAGETTDTQYF

abundance: -
d_gene: -
j_gene: TRBJ2-7
v_gene: TRBV5-1
CDR3nt: TGCGCCAGCAGCTTGGGGCAGGGTTACTACGAGCAGTACTTC
CDR3aa: CASSLGQGYYEQYF

abundance: -
d_gene: -
j_gene: TRBJ2-7
v_gene: TRBV6-6
CDR3nt: TGTGCAACCAACCCTTTCGTAGGGTTAGGAGGCGAGCAGTACTTC
CDR3aa: CATNPFVGLGGEQYF

abundance: -
d_gene: TRBD2
j_gene: TRBJ2-2
v_gene: TRBV9
CDR3nt: TGTGCCAGCAGCGACCCCGGGACTAGCGGGATGAGGGGCCCCACCGGGGAGCTGTTTTTT
CDR3aa: CASSDPGTSGMRGPTGELFF

abundance: -
d_gene: -
j_gene: TRBJ1-5
v_gene: TRBV6-4
CDR3nt: TGTGCCAGCAGTGAGGACATCAATCAGCCCCAGCATTTT
CDR3aa: CASSEDINQPQHF

abundance: -
d_gene: TRBD1
j_gene: TRBJ2-1
v_gene: TRBV30
CDR3nt: TGTGCCTGGAGTGTGGACAGGGGGGGCCATGAGCAGTTCTTC
CDR3aa: CAWSVDRGGHEQFF

abundance: -
d_gene: -
j_gene: TRBJ2-7
v_gene: TRBV19
CDR3nt: TGTGCCAGTAGTAGACAGAGTAGCTCCTACGAGCAGTACTTC
CDR3aa: CASSRQSSSYEQYF

abundance: once
d_gene: -
j_gene: TRBJ2-2
v_gene: TRBV18
CDR3nt: TGTGCCAGCTCAATACGGGAACACGGGGAGCTGTTTTTT
CDR3aa: CASSIREHGELFF

abundance: -
d_gene: -
j_gene: TRBJ1-5
v_gene: TRBV4-2
CDR3nt: TGTGCCAGCAGCCAATCGGCAGGGGATCAGCCCCAGCATTTT
CDR3aa: CASSQSAGDQPQHF

abundance: -
d_gene: TRBD1
j_gene: TRBJ2-3
v_gene: TRBV19
CDR3nt: TGTGCCAGTAGCGTCACAGGGGCCCCCTTCACAGATACGCAGTATTTT
CDR3aa: CASSVTGAPFTDTQYF

abundance: -
d_gene: TRBD2
j_gene: TRBJ2-5
v_gene: TRBV4-2
CDR3nt: TGTGCCAGCAGCCGGACTAGCGGGGGTCCCCAAGAGACCCAGTACTTC
CDR3aa: CASSRTSGGPQETQYF

abundance: -
d_gene: -
j_gene: TRBJ1-5
v_gene: TRBV5-1
CDR3nt: TGCGCCAGCAGCCTTGACAATAGCAATCAGCCCCAGCATTTT
CDR3aa: CASSLDNSNQPQHF

abundance: -
d_gene: -
j_gene: TRBJ2-1
v_gene: TRBV27
CDR3nt: TGTGCCAGCGAAGGAACAGGGTACAATGAGCAGTTCTTC
CDR3aa: CASEGTGYNEQFF

abundance: -
d_gene: -
j_gene: TRBJ1-5
v_gene: TRBV2
CDR3nt: TGTGCTAGCAGGTTCTCCGCGGGGCAGCCCCAGCATTTT
CDR3aa: CASRFSAGQPQHF

abundance: -
d_gene: TRBD2
j_gene: TRBJ2-7
v_gene: TRBV30
CDR3nt: TGTGCCTGGAGTGTCGGGACTAGCTGGTCCTACGAGCAGTACTTC
CDR3aa: CAWSVGTSWSYEQYF

abundance: -
d_gene: TRBD1
j_gene: TRBJ2-7
v_gene: TRBV28
CDR3nt: TGTGCCAGCCTCGGGACAGGGAACTACGAGCAGTACTTC
CDR3aa: CASLGTGNYEQYF

abundance: -
d_gene: -
j_gene: TRBJ1-5
v_gene: TRBV15
CDR3nt: TGTGCCACCAGCCCCCACAGGGCCGATCAGCCCCAGCATTTT
CDR3aa: CATSPHRADQPQHF

abundance: -
d_gene: -
j_gene: TRBJ2-5
v_gene: TRBV2
CDR3nt: TGTGCCAGCGAGGACTTTCAAGAGACCCAGTACTTC
CDR3aa: CASEDFQETQYF

abundance: -
d_gene: TRBD1
j_gene: TRBJ1-2
v_gene: TRBV7-6
CDR3nt: TGTGCCAGCAGCTCGGACAGGGCGGGTTACGCTAACTATGGCTACACCTTC
CDR3aa: CASSSDRAGYANYGYTF

abundance: once
d_gene: TRBD1
j_gene: TRBJ1-5
v_gene: TRBV2
CDR3nt: TGTGCCAGCCGGGGACAGGGGAATCAGCCCCAGCATTTT
CDR3aa: CASRGQGNQPQHF